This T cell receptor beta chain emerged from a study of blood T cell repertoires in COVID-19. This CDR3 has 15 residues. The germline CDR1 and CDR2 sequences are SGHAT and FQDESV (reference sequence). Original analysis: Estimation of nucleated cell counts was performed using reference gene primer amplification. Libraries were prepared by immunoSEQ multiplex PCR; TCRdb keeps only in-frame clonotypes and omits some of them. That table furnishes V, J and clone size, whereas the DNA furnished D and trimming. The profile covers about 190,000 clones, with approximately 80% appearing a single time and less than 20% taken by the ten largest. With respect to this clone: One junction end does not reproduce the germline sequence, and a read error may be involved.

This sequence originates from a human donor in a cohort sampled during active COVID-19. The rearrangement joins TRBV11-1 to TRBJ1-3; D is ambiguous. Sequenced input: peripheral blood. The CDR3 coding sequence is TGTACCAGCAGCTTCATGGCAGACTCTGGAAACACCATATATTTT. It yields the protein CTSSFMADSGNTIYF.